Listed here are 28 T cell receptor beta chains from one sample, sequenced in a study of shared clonotypes between healthy human individuals. TCRdb keeps only in-frame clones here, not all; method: immunoSEQ multiplex PCR. This table holds 1.5 million to 2.5 million clones, approximately 95% found once. CD45RO-negative, CCR7-selected cells formed the naive CD8 fraction, which excluded terminally differentiated effector memory CD45RA+ cells. The sequenced sample consisted of naive CD8+ T cells sorted from blood. These receptor sequences come from a man younger than 35 in good health.

The gene calls are TRBV2 and TRBJ2-3; 9 bases match TRBD1. J was trimmed by 6 bases and V by 9 bases; bases with no gene match: 13. The CDR3 covers 15 residues. Per germline, CDR1 SNHLY and CDR2 FYNNEI. In nucleotides, the CDR3 is TGTGCCAGGAGGGACAGGGCCCGAGTCGAGGATACGCAGTATTTT. Protein product: CARRDRARVEDTQYF.

This clone was seen once. V gene TRBV9 combines with J gene TRBJ2-7; possibly TRBD1 for D (5 bases). Trimming removed 0 bases at V and 6 bases at J, with 22 bases between. The length of the CDR3 is 17 residues. The germline CDR1 and CDR2 sequences are SGDLS and YYNGEE. The DNA for the CDR3 is TGTGCCAGCAGCGTAGAAAGTTTAGGGGTCCTTCACTCCGAGCAGTACTTC. Protein sequence: CASSVESLGVLHSEQYF.

The chain employs TRBV10-2 and TRBJ2-5; TRBD1 is a possible D gene (6 bases). This CDR3 has 15 amino acids. Germline V gene lookup returns CDR1 WSHSY and CDR2 SAAADI. Trimming left V 3 bases short and J 1 base short, with 12 bases between. The CDR3 bases are TGCGCCAGCAGTGACGCCGAGGGGGTCCAAGAGACCCAGTACTTC. Protein product: CASSDAEGVQETQYF.

The chain uses TRBV7-2 and TRBJ2-1; 12 bases are shared with TRBD2. V lost 5 bases to trimming and J lost 6 bases; unmatched junction nucleotides: 8. The CDR3 spans 16 residues. Germline V gives CDR1 SGHTA, CDR2 FQGNSA. This CDR3 reads CASSPVGLAGSNEQFF. CDR3 in DNA: TGTGCCAGCAGCCCCGTTGGACTAGCGGGAAGCAATGAGCAGTTCTTC.

CDR3 in DNA: TGTGCCAGTAGTATGGCGACAGCCTACGAGCAGTACTTC. Translating gives CASSMATAYEQYF. The chain joins TRBV19 to TRBJ2-7; possibly TRBD1 for D (5 bases). This CDR3 has 13 residues. V was pared by 3 bases and J by 2 bases, with 8 bases between. Germline CDR1 reads LNHDA; CDR2 reads SQIVND (reference sequence).

The CDR3, as DNA: TGCGCCAGCAGCCAAGTCCGGGAACCTAATGAAAAACTGTTTTTT. Protein sequence: CASSQVREPNEKLFF. V usage is TRBV4-1 and J usage is TRBJ1-4; D unresolved. Germline values: CDR1 MGHRA, CDR2 YSYEKL. CDR3 length: 15 amino acids. With 1 base removed from V and 3 bases from J, the gap between germline ends came to 9 bases.

As regards this clone: Other DNA sequences in this sample translate to the same CDR3. The rearrangement uses TRBV4-3 and TRBJ2-3; D not certain. The germline V gene encodes CDR1 LGHNA and CDR2 YSLEER. V was clipped by 0 bases and J by 0 bases, with 7 bases between them. The CDR3 length is 15 residues. CDR3 DNA sequence: TGCGCCAGCAGCCAAGAAGATAGAAGCACAGATACGCAGTATTTT. This encodes CASSQEDRSTDTQYF.

V and J are TRBV4-1 and TRBJ2-7, with TRBD2 matching over 8 bases. Germline-derived CDR1 and CDR2 are MGHRA and YSYEKL. Trimming cost V 4 bases and J 3 bases; bases outside gene matches: 11. The CDR3 consists of 16 residues. The CDR3 DNA reads TGCGCCAGCAGCCCTAAACCAGGGCTAGCGGGCTACGAGCAGTACTTC. Translated: CASSPKPGLAGYEQYF.

Here the CDR3 DNA reads TGTGCCAGCAGTGAAGGGACAGGGGCCTACTTTAGCTCTGGAAACACCATATATTTT. This sequence encodes CASSEGTGAYFSSGNTIYF. The chain is built from TRBV6-1 and TRBJ1-3; TRBD1 agrees at 9 bases. Germline V CDR1 and CDR2: MNHNS, SASEGT. Trimming removed 1 base from V and 0 bases from J; junction bases left unmatched: 10. This CDR3 has 19 amino acids.

The CDR3 loop reads CASRTTGSSNEKLFF. CDR3 DNA: TGTGCCAGCAGAACCACAGGGTCATCTAATGAAAAACTGTTTTTT. The chain recombines TRBV13 with TRBJ1-4, with D possibly being TRBD1 (6 bases). Trimming removed 6 bases from V and 3 bases from J, with 14 bases in between. This CDR3 has 15 amino acids. Germline V CDR1 and CDR2: PRHDT, FYEKMQ (reference sequence).

The chain couples TRBV19 to TRBJ2-7, with 9 positions matching TRBD1. The trim removed 10 bases at V and 1 base at J, leaving 8 bases unmatched. The germline CDR1 and CDR2 sequences are LNHDA and SQIVND (reference sequence). The CDR3 sequence is 14 residues long. CDR3 sequence: CANTGTGISYEQYF. The CDR3 nucleotides read TGTGCCAACACCGGGACAGGGATATCCTACGAGCAGTACTTC. The whole variable domain, remainder taken from reference TRBV19 and TRBJ2-7, is DGGITQSPKYLFRKEGQNVTLSCEQNLNHDAMYWYRQDPGQGLRLIYYSQIVNDFQKGDIAEGYSVSREKKESFPLTVTSAQKNPTAFYLCANTGTGISYEQYFGPGTRLTVT.

J is TRBJ2-5 and V is TRBV7-2; weak D call: TRBD1 (5 bases). V lost 1 base and J lost 1, with 16 bases in between. CDR1 and CDR2 (germline): SGHTA, FQGNSA. The CDR3 runs 17 residues. Here the CDR3 DNA reads TGTGCCAGCAGCTTAGAATTGGGGCCTTTGGTCCAAGAGACCCAGTACTTC. This codes for CASSLELGPLVQETQYF.

The CDR3 nucleotides read TGTGCCAGCAGTGAACCCCGGGACAGGGACATCGTAGAGCAGTTCTTC. Translating it yields CASSEPRDRDIVEQFF. The chain couples TRBV2 to TRBJ2-1; 9 bases map to TRBD1. V lost 2 bases to trimming and J lost 10 bases; unmatched junction nucleotides: 12. The CDR3 has 16 residues. Per germline, CDR1 SNHLY and CDR2 FYNNEI.

This rearrangement joins TRBV28 to TRBJ1-2; TRBD1 matches at 7 bases. This CDR3 comprises 15 residues. Germline values: CDR1 MDHEN, CDR2 SYDVKM. V was pared by 7 bases and J by 8 bases, with 16 bases of the junction left unmatched. The CDR3 is CASTQILFLQGGYTF. CDR3 coding DNA: TGTGCCAGCACCCAGATCCTTTTCCTACAGGGGGGCTACACCTTC.

This clone appeared once. The J gene is TRBJ2-1, the V gene TRBV30; TRBD1 matches at 9 bases. Trimming cost V 4 bases and J 4 bases; bases outside gene matches: 5. CDR1 and CDR2 from the germline V gene are GTSNPN and SVGIG (reference sequence). This CDR3 has 14 amino acids. The CDR3 nucleotides read TGTGCCTGGAATACAGGGGGCTCTTACAATGAGCAGTTCTTC. This sequence encodes CAWNTGGSYNEQFF.

The chain combines TRBV29-1 with TRBJ2-1, with TRBD2 matching over 9 bases. CDR3 length equals 15 residues. V was pared by 5 bases and J by 3 bases, with 8 bases of the junction left unmatched. Looked up from germline, CDR1 is SQVTM and CDR2 is ANQGSEA. DNA for the CDR3: TGCAGCGTTCGGGGGCGGGAGGGGGTCTACAATGAGCAGTTCTTC. Its protein product is CSVRGREGVYNEQFF.

CDR3 loop: CASSLAGVTYEQYF. CDR3 DNA sequence: TGTGCCAGCAGCTTAGCGGGAGTAACCTACGAGCAGTACTTC. The genes are TRBV7-2 and TRBJ2-7, with D possibly matching TRBD2 (5 bases). This CDR3 comprises 14 residues. Looked up from germline, CDR1 is SGHTA and CDR2 is FQGNSA. The V end was cut by 0 bases, the J end by 2 bases, with 8 bases between.

The chain employs TRBV12-5 and TRBJ1-2; D is unresolved. Germline CDR1 LGHNT, CDR2 FRNRAP. V was trimmed by 0 bases and J by 6 bases, leaving 5 bases between them. The CDR3 consists of 12 residues. The CDR3 is CASGLVSDGYTF. CDR3 nucleotide sequence: TGTGCTAGTGGTTTGGTATCCGATGGCTACACCTTC.

This chain connects TRBV19 to TRBJ2-2, with 10 bases lining up with TRBD1. Germline values: CDR1 LNHDA, CDR2 SQIVND (reference sequence). The CDR3 contains 14 residues. Germline trimming cut 7 bases from V and 6 bases from J; bases unmatched to any gene: 5. CDR3 protein: CASMGTGDSGELFF. As DNA, the CDR3 is TGTGCCAGTATGGGGACAGGGGATTCCGGGGAGCTGTTTTTT.

The V call is TRBV28, the J call TRBJ1-1; TRBD1 aligns across 8 bases. Germline CDR1 and CDR2: MDHEN and SYDVKM. CDR3 size: 17 residues. V gave up 1 base and J gave up 1 base; unmatched junction bases: 8. The CDR3 DNA is TGTGCCAGCAGTTTATTTTCTTTAGGGACAGGGAACACTGAAGCTTTCTTT. This sequence encodes CASSLFSLGTGNTEAFF.

V and J are TRBV2 and TRBJ2-1; D gene unclear. Germline V gives CDR1 SNHLY, CDR2 FYNNEI. This CDR3 has 10 amino acids. The ends were cut back, 8 bases at V and 5 bases at J, with 4 bases in the middle. Here the CDR3 DNA reads TGTGCCAGCCAGAACAATGAGCAGTTCTTC. Its translation: CASQNNEQFF.

The chain couples TRBV5-6 to TRBJ2-7, with TRBD2 matching 9 bases. Per germline, CDR1 SGHDT and CDR2 YYEEEE. The ends lost 0 bases at V and 0 bases at J; junction bases unmatched: 10. The CDR3 is 18 residues long. Here the CDR3 reads CASSLGPSGIVPSYEQYF. The CDR3 DNA reads TGTGCCAGCAGCTTGGGTCCTAGCGGGATTGTACCCTCCTACGAGCAGTACTTC.

The chain recombines TRBV5-1 with TRBJ2-7; D is perhaps TRBD1 or TRBD2 (6 bases each). Trimming shortened V by 5 bases and J by 7 bases, and 16 bases separated the two germline ends. Germline V lookup: CDR1 SGHRS, CDR2 YFSETQ. This CDR3 spans 13 amino acids. CDR3 residues: CASRPPGAREQYF. CDR3 bases: TGCGCCAGCAGGCCGCCGGGGGCAAGAGAGCAGTACTTC.

J is TRBJ2-1 and V is TRBV6-5; weak D call: TRBD2 (5 bases). Trimming removed 5 bases from V and 4 bases from J, with 9 bases in between. The germline V gene encodes CDR1 MNHEY and CDR2 SVGAGI. The CDR3 spans 13 residues. The CDR3 spells CASSADSYNEQFF. The DNA for the CDR3 is TGTGCCAGCAGTGCGGACTCTTACAATGAGCAGTTCTTC.

The chain joins TRBV5-4 to TRBJ1-2; 8 bases line up with TRBD1. V shed 4 bases and J 1 base; nucleotides not matched to a gene: 6. Germline V CDR1 and CDR2: SGHNT, YYREEE (reference sequence). The CDR3 consists of 15 residues. CDR3 loop: CASSSDRGFNYGYTF. The DNA for the CDR3 is TGTGCCAGCAGCAGCGACAGGGGTTTTAACTATGGCTACACCTTC.

V usage is TRBV5-8 and J usage is TRBJ1-6; D is undetermined. The CDR3 has 13 amino acids. CDR1 SGHTS and CDR2 YDEGEE come from the germline V gene. Trimming stripped 0 bases from V and 7 bases from J, with 5 bases between. CDR3 sequence reads: CASSLGPNSPLHF. CDR3 DNA sequence: TGTGCCAGCAGCTTGGGACCCAATTCACCCCTCCACTTT.

V and J are TRBV14 and TRBJ1-6, with 9 bases fitting TRBD1. After removal of 5 bases from V and 7 bases from J, the junction contained 6 bases not matched to a gene. The germline CDR1 and CDR2 sequences are SGHDN and FVKESK. The CDR3 consists of 15 residues. CDR3 in amino acids: CASSNRDRANSPLHF. CDR3 nucleotide sequence: TGTGCCAGCAGCAACCGGGACAGGGCAAATTCACCCCTCCACTTT.

CDR3 bases: TGTGCCAGTAGTATCCCCTCTCAGCCCCAGCATTTT. As protein: CASSIPSQPQHF. The rearrangement links TRBV19 to TRBJ1-5; D call uncertain. Trimming shortened V by 3 bases and J by 6 bases, and 6 bases separated the two germline ends. The CDR3 has 12 amino acids. The germline CDR1 and CDR2 sequences are LNHDA and SQIVND (reference sequence).